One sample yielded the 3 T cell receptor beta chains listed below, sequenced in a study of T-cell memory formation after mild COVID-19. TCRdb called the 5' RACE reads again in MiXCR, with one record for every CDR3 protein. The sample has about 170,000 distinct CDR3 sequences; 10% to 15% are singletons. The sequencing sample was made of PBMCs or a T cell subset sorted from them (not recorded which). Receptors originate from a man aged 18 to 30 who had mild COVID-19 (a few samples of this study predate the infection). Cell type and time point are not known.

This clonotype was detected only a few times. CDR3 in amino acids: CSVRAGRERTNEKLFF. As DNA, the CDR3 is TGCAGTGTGAGGGCGGGCAGGGAAAGAACTAATGAAAAACTGTTTTTT. The chain is built from TRBV20-1 and TRBJ1-4, with a weak D call TRBD1 (5 bases). With 7 bases removed from V and 1 base from J, the gap between germline ends came to 19 bases. Germline CDR1 DFQATT, CDR2 SNEGSKA (reference sequence). The CDR3 covers 16 residues.

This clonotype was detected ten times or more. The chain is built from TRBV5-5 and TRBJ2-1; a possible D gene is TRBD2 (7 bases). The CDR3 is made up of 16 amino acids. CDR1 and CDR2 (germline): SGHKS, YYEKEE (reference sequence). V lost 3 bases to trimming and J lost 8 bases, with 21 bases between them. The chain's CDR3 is CASSSGLGGHIDEQFF. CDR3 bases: TGTGCCAGCAGCTCCGGTCTGGGGGGGCATATCGATGAGCAGTTCTTC.

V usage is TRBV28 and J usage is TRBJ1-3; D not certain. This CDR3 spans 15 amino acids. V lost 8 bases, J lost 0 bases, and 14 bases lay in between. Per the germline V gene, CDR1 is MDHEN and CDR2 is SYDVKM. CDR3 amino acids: CASYPQAGSGNTIYF. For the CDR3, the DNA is TGTGCCAGCTACCCCCAGGCGGGCTCTGGAAACACCATATATTTT.